The 27 T cell receptor beta chains below come from one sample, sequenced in a study of OX40 agonist ivuxolimab in advanced cancers. Only in-frame clones appear in the TCRdb table, and some are missing; sequencing was by immunoSEQ multiplex PCR. The table shows 100,000 or so clones, with 90% to 97% occurring only once. Specimen: CD4+ or CD8+ T cells sorted from blood, collected in a trial of the OX40 agonist ivuxolimab. The receptors derive from an adult with an advanced solid tumor such as melanoma, head and neck, liver or kidney cancer.

This sequence joins TRBV25-1 and TRBJ2-7, with 9 bases aligning to TRBD2. With 7 bases clipped from V and 1 base from J, the junction kept 5 bases outside the gene matches. Germline V CDR1 and CDR2: MGHDK, SYGVNS. The CDR3 contains 14 residues. The DNA of the CDR3 is TGTGCCAGCAAGCCCCTAGCGGGGTCCTACGAGCAGTACTTC. Translating it yields CASKPLAGSYEQYF.

The rearrangement uses TRBV19 and TRBJ2-7, with 8 bases identical to TRBD2. Germline CDR1 and CDR2: LNHDA and SQIVND (reference sequence). The CDR3 spans 16 residues. J lost 3 bases, V lost 1 base, and 8 bases had no gene match. The CDR3 region is CASSIAVSRGGYEQYF. The CDR3 bases are TGTGCCAGTAGTATAGCCGTCTCTCGGGGGGGCTACGAGCAGTACTTC. Full variable domain (outside the CDR3, taken from reference TRBV19 and TRBJ2-7): DGGITQSPKYLFRKEGQNVTLSCEQNLNHDAMYWYRQDPGQGLRLIYYSQIVNDFQKGDIAEGYSVSREKKESFPLTVTSAQKNPTAFYLCASSIAVSRGGYEQYFGPGTRLTVT.

V is TRBV4-1 and J is TRBJ1-4; the D gene is possibly TRBD1 (5 bases). V shed 2 bases and J shed 5 bases, with 12 bases lying between them. The CDR3 covers 15 residues. The germline V gene encodes CDR1 MGHRA and CDR2 YSYEKL. CDR3 sequence (DNA): TGCGCCAGCAGCCAATATGGGGGGAGGAATGAAAAACTGTTTTTT. Amino acids: CASSQYGGRNEKLFF.

About this clone: An end of the junction differs from the germline gene, which may be a read error. This sequence joins TRBV27 and TRBJ2-1; weak D call: TRBD2 (6 bases). The CDR3 length is 13 residues. Germline assignment: CDR1 MNHEY and CDR2 SMNVEV (reference sequence). CDR3 in DNA: TGTGCCAGCAGTCCGGACTACTACATTGAGCAGTTCTTC. This encodes CASSPDYYIEQFF.

The rearrangement uses TRBV27 and TRBJ1-2; 7 nucleotides align to TRBD1. Germline lookup yields CDR1 MNHEY and CDR2 SMNVEV (reference sequence). Unmatched junction bases numbered 11, after V lost 3 bases and J lost 7 bases. CDR3 size: 15 residues. The CDR3 loop is CASSLEGARFSGYTF. The CDR3 DNA reads TGTGCCAGCAGTTTGGAGGGGGCGAGGTTCTCTGGCTACACCTTC.

This clone is a singleton in its sample. The J gene is TRBJ2-7, the V gene TRBV6-1; D call uncertain. Germline values: CDR1 MNHNS, CDR2 SASEGT. V was pared by 1 base and J by 5 bases, with 9 bases between. This CDR3 spans 13 amino acids. The CDR3 coding sequence is TGTGCCAGCAGTGAAGTGCCTGGCGACGAGCAGTACTTC. Its protein is CASSEVPGDEQYF.

This clone was recorded once. The rearrangement uses TRBV7-9 and TRBJ1-1, with 8 bases fitting TRBD1. The CDR3 consists of 17 residues. The germline gives CDR1 SEHNR, CDR2 FQNEAQ (reference sequence). Trimming at V came to 1 base and at J to 3 bases, leaving 10 bases not matched to a gene. CDR3 in DNA: TGTGCCAGCAGCTTAGGGGGACAGGCCGTATTGGACACTGAAGCTTTCTTT. It codes for CASSLGGQAVLDTEAFF. The variable domain in full, completed from reference TRBV7-9 and TRBJ1-1, reads DTGVSQNPRHKITKRGQNVTFRCDPISEHNRLYWYRQTLGQGPEFLTYFQNEAQLEKSRLLSDRFSAERPKGSFSTLEIQRTEQGDSAMYLCASSLGGQAVLDTEAFFGQGTRLTVV.

The chain couples TRBV10-3 to TRBJ1-3; D is perhaps TRBD1 (5 bases). This CDR3 has 16 amino acids. With 2 bases removed from V and 7 bases from J, the gap between germline ends came to 18 bases. The germline V gene encodes CDR1 ENHRY and CDR2 SYGVKD. The CDR3 loop reads CAISEPPQGRVNTIYF. CDR3 bases: TGTGCCATCAGTGAGCCCCCCCAGGGCAGGGTGAACACCATATATTTT.

The chain recombines TRBV2 with TRBJ2-5, with TRBD1 matching over 8 bases. The length of the CDR3 is 11 residues. Per the germline V gene, CDR1 is SNHLY and CDR2 is FYNNEI. The CDR3, as DNA: TGTGCGAGCGACAGGGGAGAGACCCAGTACTTC. This encodes CASDRGETQYF.

This clone was counted once. The chain employs TRBV27 and TRBJ2-6; D not certain. CDR1 and CDR2 (germline): MNHEY, SMNVEV (reference sequence). Between the trimmed V and J ends, which lost 6 bases and 4 bases, there was a span of 13 bases. The CDR3 is 15 residues long. CDR3 sequence: CASSPFHSGANVLTF. The CDR3 DNA reads as TGTGCCAGCAGCCCATTCCACTCGGGGGCCAACGTCCTGACTTTC.

The chain carries TRBV30 and TRBJ1-4, with D possibly TRBD1 on 5 matching bases. Germline-derived CDR1 and CDR2 are GTSNPN and SVGIG (reference sequence). The ends were cut back, 3 bases at V and 5 bases at J, with 22 bases in the middle. The CDR3 consists of 17 residues. CDR3 DNA: TGTGCCTGGAGCGCGCCCCCCGCGAGGGGTTCCAATGAAAAACTGTTTTTT. Amino acids: CAWSAPPARGSNEKLFF. Variable domain in full (rest from reference TRBV30 and TRBJ1-4): SQTIHQWPATLVQPVGSPLSLECTVEGTSNPNLYWYRQAAGRGLQLLFYSVGIGQISSEVPQNLSASRPQDRQFILSSKKLLLSDSGFYLCAWSAPPARGSNEKLFFGSGTQLSVL.

The rearrangement uses TRBV19 and TRBJ1-2; D unclear. CDR1 LNHDA and CDR2 SQIVND come from the germline V gene (reference sequence). V was pared by 1 base and J by 11 bases, with 11 bases between. This CDR3 is built from 12 residues. The chain's CDR3 is CASSIGEVWYTF. For the CDR3, the DNA is TGTGCCAGTAGTATAGGGGAGGTGTGGTACACCTTC.

This clone has just one count. The rearrangement links TRBV9 to TRBJ1-4, with TRBD1 as a possible D gene (5 bases). Germline values: CDR1 SGDLS, CDR2 YYNGEE. V shed 6 bases and J shed 6 bases, with 15 bases lying between them. The CDR3 has 14 residues. CDR3 protein: CASNGGRVYEKLFF. Here the CDR3 DNA reads TGTGCCAGCAACGGGGGGAGGGTATATGAAAAACTGTTTTTT.

V gene TRBV4-2 combines with J gene TRBJ2-7; TRBD2 is a possible D gene (5 bases). This CDR3 is 14 amino acids long. V shed 3 bases and J shed 4 bases, with 13 bases lying between them. Germline CDR1 LGHNA, CDR2 YNFKEQ. CDR3 loop: CASSQTRGSYEQYF. As DNA, the CDR3 is TGTGCCAGCAGCCAGACCCGAGGGAGTTACGAGCAGTACTTC.

The chain links TRBV19 to TRBJ2-3, with 8 bases matching TRBD2. The CDR3 has 15 amino acids. Germline V CDR1 and CDR2: LNHDA, SQIVND (reference sequence). Trimming cost V 4 bases and J 2 bases; bases outside gene matches: 5. The CDR3 region has the DNA TGTGCCAGTAGTACGTCCGGGAGGGCCACAGATACGCAGTATTTT. This encodes CASSTSGRATDTQYF.

The genes are TRBV19 and TRBJ2-7; D unclear. Looked up from germline, CDR1 is LNHDA and CDR2 is SQIVND (reference sequence). V was shortened by 3 bases and J by 0 bases, with 12 bases between the two germline ends. This CDR3 region has 15 residues. The DNA of the CDR3 is TGTGCCAGTAGTATGACGACGGCGAGCTCCTACGAGCAGTACTTC. Residues: CASSMTTASSYEQYF. Full variable domain (outside the CDR3, taken from reference TRBV19 and TRBJ2-7): DGGITQSPKYLFRKEGQNVTLSCEQNLNHDAMYWYRQDPGQGLRLIYYSQIVNDFQKGDIAEGYSVSREKKESFPLTVTSAQKNPTAFYLCASSMTTASSYEQYFGPGTRLTVT.

This sequence joins TRBV28 and TRBJ1-1; D is unresolved. The CDR3 length is 13 residues. Per the germline V gene, CDR1 is MDHEN and CDR2 is SYDVKM. Trimming took 10 bases from V and 1 from J, leaving 13 bases between them. The CDR3 sequence is CATKFLGNTEAFF. The CDR3 DNA is TGTGCCACCAAATTCCTAGGGAACACTGAAGCTTTCTTT.

The V call is TRBV2, the J call TRBJ2-1, with D tentatively TRBD1 or TRBD2 (6 bases each). CDR3 size: 14 residues. Germline values: CDR1 SNHLY, CDR2 FYNNEI. Trimming cost V 10 bases and J 5 bases, with 18 bases left between them. Here the CDR3 reads CATPSGGPDNEQFF. CDR3 DNA sequence: TGTGCCACCCCGAGTGGGGGGCCGGACAATGAGCAGTTCTTC.

The CDR3 nucleotides are TGTGCCACCTCCAGGGCAGATACGCAGTATTTT. Its protein is CATSRADTQYF. The rearrangement joins TRBV6-6 to TRBJ2-3, with TRBD1 as a possible D gene (5 bases). The CDR3 extends over 11 amino acids. Deletions cut 10 bases from V and 4 bases from J, with 9 bases between. The germline V gene has CDR1 MNHNY and CDR2 SVGAGI (reference sequence).

This clone has a single count. The chain has TRBV4-1 and TRBJ2-7; 10 bases match TRBD2. V lost 0 bases and J lost 4; bases outside the gene matches: 3. The CDR3 runs to 15 residues. The germline V gene encodes CDR1 MGHRA and CDR2 YSYEKL. CDR3 sequence: CASSQDSGGLYEQYF. The CDR3, as DNA: TGCGCCAGCAGCCAAGATAGCGGGGGGCTATACGAGCAGTACTTC.

The chain couples TRBV19 to TRBJ2-5; TRBD1 matches at 7 bases. Germline V gives CDR1 LNHDA, CDR2 SQIVND (reference sequence). The ends lost 7 bases at V and 3 bases at J; junction bases unmatched: 5. There are 13 residues in the CDR3. The CDR3 nucleotides are TGTGCCAGTATCGGACAGGCCGAAGAGACCCAGTACTTC. Protein product: CASIGQAEETQYF.

The chain has TRBV4-1 and TRBJ2-7; D is unclear. The CDR3 has 15 amino acids. V gave up 1 base and J gave up 11 bases, with 21 bases separating them. Germline CDR1 reads MGHRA; CDR2 reads YSYEKL. The CDR3 reads CASSQVPSPDLLKYF. CDR3 coding DNA: TGCGCCAGCAGCCAAGTCCCTTCCCCCGATCTGTTGAAGTACTTC.

The chain joins TRBV11-1 to TRBJ1-1; D remains ambiguous. CDR1 is SGHAT, CDR2 FQDESV, per germline (reference sequence). Deletions cut 5 bases from V and 3 bases from J, with 7 bases between. The CDR3 is made up of 12 amino acids. In DNA form, the CDR3 reads TGTGCCAGCAGCGCATGGGACACTGAAGCTTTCTTT. This translates into CASSAWDTEAFF.

This clone is a singleton in its sample. The gene calls are TRBV27 and TRBJ2-7, with TRBD1 matching over 11 bases. CDR3 length: 13 residues. Per germline, CDR1 MNHEY and CDR2 SMNVEV (reference sequence). V shed 7 bases and J 5 bases; nucleotides not matched to a gene: 4. The CDR3 nucleotides are TGTGCCAGCACTCGGACAGGGGGCAACGAGCAGTACTTC. Amino acids: CASTRTGGNEQYF.

CDR3 nucleotides: TGTGCCAGCAGTCACGCTGGGGGTCAGCCCCAGCATTTT. It yields the protein CASSHAGGQPQHF. V and J are TRBV6-1 and TRBJ1-5; TRBD1 might be the D (5 bases). There are 13 residues in the CDR3. The V and J ends lost 5 bases and 6 bases respectively, with 11 bases between them. Looked up from germline, CDR1 is MNHNS and CDR2 is SASEGT.

For this clone: The same CDR3 also results from other DNA sequences found in this sample. The rearrangement joins TRBV11-2 to TRBJ1-1; D call uncertain. Germline V gene sequence: CDR1 SGHAT, CDR2 FQNNGV. The CDR3 runs 12 residues. The ends were cut back, 2 bases at V and 2 bases at J, with 3 bases in the middle. CDR3 amino acids: CASSLLNTEAFF. The CDR3, as DNA: TGTGCCAGCAGCTTATTAAACACTGAAGCTTTCTTT.

This clone came up once. The genes are TRBV6-5 and TRBJ2-7, with D uncertain. Trimming took 6 bases from V and 0 from J, leaving 12 bases between them. Germline lookup yields CDR1 MNHEY and CDR2 SVGAGI. This CDR3 comprises 14 residues. The CDR3: CASRISTHSYEQYF. CDR3 DNA sequence: TGTGCCAGCAGGATATCGACGCACTCCTACGAGCAGTACTTC.